This T cell receptor (beta chain) appears in the sequencing data of a study of graft-versus-host responses after intestinal transplantation. Broader study findings: GvH clones occurred in recipient marrow; some first appeared in ileum or blood.

The germline gives CDR1 SGHTA, CDR2 FQGNSA. CDR3 length: 17 residues. V lost 2 bases, J lost 0 bases, and 14 bases lay in between. Method: immunoSEQ multiplex PCR; TCRdb's copy keeps in-frame clones and lacks some. The sample includes about 15,000 clones, roughly 30% of them seen just once. This clone was counted a few times. The source material was alloreactive CD4+ T cells from a mixed lymphocyte reaction culture, sampled before intestinal transplant. The subset is: CFSE-low proliferating T cells sorted from roughly 6-day pre-transplant mixed lymphocyte reaction (GvH or HvG direction). The source is a human patient who received an intestinal transplant. The chain employs TRBV7-2 and TRBJ1-3; the D gene is possibly TRBD1 (5 bases). CDR3: CASSLITVGASGNTIYF. CDR3 DNA: TGTGCCAGCAGCTTAATTACAGTTGGGGCCTCTGGAAACACCATATATTTT.